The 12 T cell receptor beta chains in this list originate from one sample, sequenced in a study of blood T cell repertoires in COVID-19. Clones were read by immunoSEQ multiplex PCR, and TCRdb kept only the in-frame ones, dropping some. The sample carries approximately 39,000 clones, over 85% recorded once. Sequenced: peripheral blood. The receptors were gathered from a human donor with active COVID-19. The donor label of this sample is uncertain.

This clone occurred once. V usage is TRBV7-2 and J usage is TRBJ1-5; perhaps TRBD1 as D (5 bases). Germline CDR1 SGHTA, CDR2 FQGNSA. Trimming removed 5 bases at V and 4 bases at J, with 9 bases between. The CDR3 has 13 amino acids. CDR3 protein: CASSPDRNQPQHF. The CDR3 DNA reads TGTGCCAGCAGCCCCGACAGAAATCAGCCCCAGCATTTT.

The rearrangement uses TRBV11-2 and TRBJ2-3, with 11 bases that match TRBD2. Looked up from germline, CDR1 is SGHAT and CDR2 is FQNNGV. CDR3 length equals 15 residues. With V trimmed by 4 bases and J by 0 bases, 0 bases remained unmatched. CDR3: CASSWTSGSTDTQYF. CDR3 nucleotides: TGTGCCAGCAGCTGGACTAGCGGGAGCACAGATACGCAGTATTTT.

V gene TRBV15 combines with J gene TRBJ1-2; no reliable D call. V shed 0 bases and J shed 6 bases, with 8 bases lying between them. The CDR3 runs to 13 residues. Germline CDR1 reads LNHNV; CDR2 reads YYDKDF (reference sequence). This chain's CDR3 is CATSREQIHGYTF. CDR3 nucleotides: TGTGCCACCAGCAGAGAACAGATCCATGGCTACACCTTC.

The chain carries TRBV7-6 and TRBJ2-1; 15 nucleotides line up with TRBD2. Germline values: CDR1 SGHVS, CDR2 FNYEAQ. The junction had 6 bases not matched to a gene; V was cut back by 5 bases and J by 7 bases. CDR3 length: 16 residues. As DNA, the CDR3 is TGTGCCAGCAGCCAAGTGGGGACTAGCGGGAGGAATGAGCAGTTCTTC. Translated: CASSQVGTSGRNEQFF. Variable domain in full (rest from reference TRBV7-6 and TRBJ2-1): GAGVSQSPRYKVTKRGQDVALRCDPISGHVSLYWYRQALGQGPEFLTYFNYEAQQDKSGLPNDRFSAERPEGSISTLTIQRTEQRDSAMYRCASSQVGTSGRNEQFFGPGTRLTVL.

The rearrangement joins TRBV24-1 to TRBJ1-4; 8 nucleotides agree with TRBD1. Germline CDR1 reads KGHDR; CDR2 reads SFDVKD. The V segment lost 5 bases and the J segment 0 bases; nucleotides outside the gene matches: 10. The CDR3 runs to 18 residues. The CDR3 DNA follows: TGTGCCACCAGTGTTGGACAGGGACCAGTTGCAACTAATGAAAAACTGTTTTTT. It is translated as CATSVGQGPVATNEKLFF.

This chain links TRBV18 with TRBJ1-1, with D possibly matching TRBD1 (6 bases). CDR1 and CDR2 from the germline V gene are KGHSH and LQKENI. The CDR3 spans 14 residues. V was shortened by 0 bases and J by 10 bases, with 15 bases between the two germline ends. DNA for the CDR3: TGTGCCAGCTCACCACCGGCCGGGACACCGGGAGCTTTCTTT. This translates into CASSPPAGTPGAFF. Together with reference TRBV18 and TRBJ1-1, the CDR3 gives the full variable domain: NAGVMQNPRHLVRRRGQEARLRCSPMKGHSHVYWYRQLPEEGLKFMVYLQKENIIDESGMPKERFSAEFPKEGPSILRIQQVVRGDSAAYFCASSPPAGTPGAFFGQGTRLTVV.

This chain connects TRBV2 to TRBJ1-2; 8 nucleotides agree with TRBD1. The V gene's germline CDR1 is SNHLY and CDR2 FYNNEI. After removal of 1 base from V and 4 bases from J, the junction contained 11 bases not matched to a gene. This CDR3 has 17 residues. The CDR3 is CASSEGQGADYLYGYTF. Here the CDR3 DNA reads TGTGCCAGCAGTGAAGGGCAGGGGGCTGATTACCTCTATGGCTACACCTTC.

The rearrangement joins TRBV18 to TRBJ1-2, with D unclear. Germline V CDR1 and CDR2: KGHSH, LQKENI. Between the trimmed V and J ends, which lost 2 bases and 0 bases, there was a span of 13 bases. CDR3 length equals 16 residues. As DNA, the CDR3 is TGTGCCAGCTCACCATCGGCGACGGCGGCTAACTATGGCTACACCTTC. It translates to CASSPSATAANYGYTF.

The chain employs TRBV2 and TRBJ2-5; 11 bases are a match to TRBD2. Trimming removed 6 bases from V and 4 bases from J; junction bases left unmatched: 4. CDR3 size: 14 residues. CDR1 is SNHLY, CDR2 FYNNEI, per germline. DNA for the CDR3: TGTGCCAGCAGGATAGCGGGGGGGATAGAGACCCAGTACTTC. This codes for CASRIAGGIETQYF.

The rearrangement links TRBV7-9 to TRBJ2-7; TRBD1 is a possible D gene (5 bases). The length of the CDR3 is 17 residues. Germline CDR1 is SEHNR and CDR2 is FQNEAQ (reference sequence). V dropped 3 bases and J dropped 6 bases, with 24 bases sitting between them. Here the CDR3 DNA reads TGTGCCAGCAGCTTCCCAGGGATCAGCACCTCCCCCTTCGAGCAGTACTTC. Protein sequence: CASSFPGISTSPFEQYF. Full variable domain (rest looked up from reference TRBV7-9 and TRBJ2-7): DTGVSQNPRHKITKRGQNVTFRCDPISEHNRLYWYRQTLGQGPEFLTYFQNEAQLEKSRLLSDRFSAERPKGSFSTLEIQRTEQGDSAMYLCASSFPGISTSPFEQYFGPGTRLTVT.

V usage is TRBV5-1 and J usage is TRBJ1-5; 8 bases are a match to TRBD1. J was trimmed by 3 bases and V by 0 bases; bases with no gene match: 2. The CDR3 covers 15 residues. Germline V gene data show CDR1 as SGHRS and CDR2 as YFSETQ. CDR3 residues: CASSLGQGYNQPQHF. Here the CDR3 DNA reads TGCGCCAGCAGCTTGGGACAGGGGTACAATCAGCCCCAGCATTTT.

The CDR3 nucleotides are TGTGCCAGCAGCTCCCTCCCCGGCTACACCTTC. Its translation: CASSSLPGYTF. The V call is TRBV12-3 or TRBV12-4, the J call TRBJ1-2; no clear D gene. This CDR3 has 11 residues. V lost 6 bases and J lost 8, with 10 bases in between.